These 8 T cell receptor beta chains came from one sample sequenced in a study of T cells after yellow fever vaccination (dated by TCRdb to between 2019 and 2020). Sample treatment or condition, as interpreted from the label and publication: live attenuated yellow fever vaccine strain. The library was prepared using 5' RACE. The instrument was an Illumina HiSeq 2500. TCRdb trimmed the raw reads at Q25, called clones with MiXCR and kept productive beta chains. All rows with the same CDR3 protein become a single entry with the most common DNA and genes. The sample yields 150,000 or so distinct CDR3 sequences; approximately 6.6% were counted once. Jointly, the top ten make up approximately 0.59% of the sample. Sequences were derived from CD4+ T cells sorted from PBMCs, sampled 10 days after the yellow fever booster vaccination. The receptor source for this set is a man under 40 who received the YFV17D yellow fever vaccine.

This clonotype was counted many times. CDR3 amino acids: CASGDGGVQPQHF. DNA for the CDR3: TGTGCCAGCGGGGACGGTGGGGTTCAGCCCCAGCATTTT. The genes are TRBV2 and TRBJ1-5; TRBD1 is a possible D gene (5 bases). V shed 8 bases and J shed 6 bases, with 14 bases lying between them. The CDR3 is 13 amino acids. Germline-derived CDR1 and CDR2 are SNHLY and FYNNEI.

Many counts were recorded for this clonotype. The chain recombines TRBV5-6 with TRBJ2-1, with TRBD2 matching over 8 bases. V was clipped by 1 base and J by 2 bases; unmatched bases: 11. Germline CDR1 SGHDT, CDR2 YYEEEE. CDR3 length: 18 residues. The CDR3 region has the DNA TGTGCCAGCAGCTTGACTCTAGCGGGTGGTTTACCCTACAATGAGCAGTTCTTC. As protein: CASSLTLAGGLPYNEQFF.

This clonotype was counted at least ten times. The rearrangement links TRBV6-1 to TRBJ2-5, with a tentative D call TRBD1 (6 bases). The germline gives CDR1 MNHNS, CDR2 SASEGT. CDR3 size: 14 residues. V lost 8 bases and J 5 bases, leaving 18 bases between the germline ends. CDR3 sequence: CASRRNRESETQYF. The CDR3 DNA sequence: TGTGCCAGCCGACGAAACAGGGAGTCTGAGACCCAGTACTTC.

This clonotype was counted many times. The V call is TRBV9, the J call TRBJ2-3; D may be TRBD2 (5 bases). This CDR3 is built from 16 residues. The germline gives CDR1 SGDLS, CDR2 YYNGEE. V shed 2 bases and J shed 2 bases, with 15 bases lying between them. The CDR3, as DNA: TGTGCCAGCAGCGTCGCCGAGGGCGGCCTCACAGATACGCAGTATTTT. It yields the protein CASSVAEGGLTDTQYF.

The sample holds many counts of this clonotype. This rearrangement joins TRBV12-3 or TRBV12-4 to TRBJ1-2; D remains ambiguous. The CDR3 runs to 13 residues. The V end lost 5 bases, the J end lost 8 bases, and 15 bases lay between the germline ends. The CDR3 loop reads CASSTPGIGGYTF. The CDR3 DNA is TGTGCCAGCAGTACCCCTGGCATCGGGGGCTACACCTTC.

At least ten counts were recorded for this clonotype. This sequence joins TRBV29-1 and TRBJ2-3; tentative D call: TRBD2 (5 bases). This CDR3 region has 14 residues. Trimming pared 6 bases from V and 0 bases from J, leaving 13 bases between. The germline gives CDR1 SQVTM, CDR2 ANQGSEA. The chain's CDR3 is CSVSGITSTDTQYF. CDR3 nucleotide sequence: TGCAGCGTAAGCGGAATTACTAGCACAGATACGCAGTATTTT.

This clonotype was seen ten or more times. The V call is TRBV5-1, the J call TRBJ1-1; D call uncertain. Germline CDR1 reads SGHRS; CDR2 reads YFSETQ. Trimming removed 3 bases at V and 2 bases at J, with 14 bases between. The CDR3 sequence is 15 residues long. CDR3 bases: TGCGCCAGCAGCTCATCCGGGATGACAAACACTGAAGCTTTCTTT. It codes for CASSSSGMTNTEAFF.

This clonotype was seen repeatedly, ten times or more. The V and J genes are TRBV7-2 and TRBJ2-4; TRBD2 is a possible D gene (5 bases). Trimming shortened V by 0 bases and J by 2 bases, and 8 bases separated the two germline ends. The CDR3 totals 15 residues. CDR1 SGHTA and CDR2 FQGNSA come from the germline V gene. The CDR3 region is CASSLASVSKNIQYF. The DNA for the CDR3 is TGTGCCAGCAGCTTAGCTAGCGTGTCCAAAAACATTCAGTACTTC.